Each of the 28 T cell receptor beta chains below was sequenced from the same sample in a study of cytomegalovirus exposure and HLA in healthy donors. Both 60 Vbeta primers and 13 Jbeta primers went into the PCR. The protocol was immunoSEQ multiplex PCR, while the TCRdb copy is restricted to in-frame clones and leaves out a portion. The sample lists 130,000 or so clones, approximately 82% occurring once. The sequenced material came from PBMCs. Receptors originate from a female donor in good health and CMV-seronegative.

The chain carries TRBV27 and TRBJ1-2; TRBD1 agrees at 7 bases. Germline assignment: CDR1 MNHEY and CDR2 SMNVEV (reference sequence). The CDR3 runs 13 residues. Unmatched junction bases numbered 6, after V lost 3 bases and J lost 8 bases. The CDR3 DNA reads TGTGCCAGCAGTTTGGAGGGGGCGGGAGGCTACACCTTC. Protein sequence: CASSLEGAGGYTF.

This sequence joins TRBV14 and TRBJ2-3; tentatively, D is TRBD2 (5 bases). This CDR3 has 21 amino acids. Germline CDR1 and CDR2: SGHDN and FVKESK. Trimming removed 5 bases at V and 1 base at J, with 31 bases between. The CDR3 reads CASSKSAGPRGLRSRTDTQYF. The CDR3 DNA reads TGTGCCAGCAGCAAAAGCGCCGGGCCCCGGGGTCTCCGTAGCCGCACAGATACGCAGTATTTT.

V is TRBV7-2 and J is TRBJ2-5, with TRBD1 as a possible D gene (5 bases). Trimming stripped 5 bases from V and 8 bases from J, with 15 bases between. The CDR3 consists of 13 residues. In germline, CDR1 is SGHTA, CDR2 FQGNSA. The CDR3 bases are TGTGCCAGCAGCCTGGCAAAACAGGACACCCAGTACTTC. Its protein is CASSLAKQDTQYF.

This chain joins TRBV2 and TRBJ2-4; no clear D gene. CDR3 length: 18 amino acids. The V gene's germline CDR1 is SNHLY and CDR2 FYNNEI. V gave up 5 bases and J gave up 3 bases, with 23 bases separating them. The CDR3 spells CASSLSEPGGFVKNIQYF. The CDR3 bases are TGTGCCAGCAGTCTATCGGAGCCCGGCGGTTTTGTCAAAAACATTCAGTACTTC.

Only one count was recorded for this clone. The rearrangement links TRBV5-5 to TRBJ2-5, with TRBD1 as a possible D gene (6 bases). Near its end, the DNA agrees better with TRBJ2-7, so the J call may be wrong. The CDR3 runs 16 residues. Per germline, CDR1 SGHKS and CDR2 YYEKEE (reference sequence). CDR3 in amino acids: CASSLPPTGSSYEQYF. In nucleotides, the CDR3 is TGTGCCAGCAGCCTACCCCCGACAGGTTCCTCCTACGAGCAGTACTTC.

This clone was counted only a few times. The chain carries TRBV11-3 and TRBJ2-2, with D hard to call. The CDR3 is 14 amino acids. V was pared by 1 base and J by 4 bases, with 7 bases between. Per the germline V gene, CDR1 is SGHNT and CDR2 is YENEEA. CDR3 in DNA: TGTGCCAGCAGCTTAGTGTACGGCACCGGGGAGCTGTTTTTT. It codes for CASSLVYGTGELFF. Full variable domain (remainder filled in from reference TRBV11-3 and TRBJ2-2): EAGVVQSPRYKIIEKKQPVAFWCNPISGHNTLYWYLQNLGQGPELLIRYENEEAVDDSQLPKDRFSAERLKGVDSTLKIQPAELGDSAVYLCASSLVYGTGELFFGEGSRLTVL.

This chain uses TRBV11-2 with TRBJ1-1; D is unclear. The germline gives CDR1 SGHAT, CDR2 FQNNGV. Trimming took 11 bases from V and 4 from J, leaving 20 bases between them. CDR3 length: 14 residues. Here the CDR3 reads CASHFLAGFTEAFF. The DNA of the CDR3 is TGTGCCTCACACTTCCTGGCGGGGTTCACTGAAGCTTTCTTT.

The CDR3 DNA reads as TGTGCCAGCTCACCCCAGACAGGGGTCTACAATGAGCAGTTCTTC. Its translation: CASSPQTGVYNEQFF. This chain links TRBV7-3 with TRBJ2-1, with 8 nucleotides matching TRBD1. Trimming took 8 bases from V and 3 from J; bases not matched to a gene: 9. The CDR3 length is 15 residues. Germline-derived CDR1 and CDR2 are SGHTA and FQGTGA.

This clone has a handful of counts. The chain couples TRBV6-5 to TRBJ1-1; TRBD1 might be the D (5 bases). The length of the CDR3 is 14 residues. V lost 2 bases, J lost 4 bases, and 11 bases lay in between. Germline-derived CDR1 and CDR2 are MNHEY and SVGAGI. This CDR3 is CASSYNWGSTEAFF. The DNA of the CDR3 is TGTGCCAGCAGTTACAATTGGGGCTCCACTGAAGCTTTCTTT.

V and J are TRBV19 and TRBJ2-2; D may be TRBD1 (6 bases). The germline V and J ends were trimmed by 5 bases and 7 bases, with 11 bases remaining between them. Germline V gene sequence: CDR1 LNHDA, CDR2 SQIVND (reference sequence). The CDR3 has 13 residues. The CDR3 here is CASSEQGSGELFF. In DNA, the CDR3 is TGTGCCAGTAGTGAGCAGGGGAGCGGGGAGCTGTTTTTT.

J is TRBJ1-2 and V is TRBV28; a weak D match, TRBD1 (6 bases). Germline loops: CDR1 MDHEN, CDR2 SYDVKM. The CDR3 is 14 amino acids. With 7 bases removed from V and 4 bases from J, the gap between germline ends came to 16 bases. The CDR3 sequence: CASNLKTGLYGYTF. CDR3 nucleotides: TGTGCCAGCAACCTCAAGACAGGTCTCTATGGCTACACCTTC.

This rearrangement joins TRBV27 to TRBJ2-2; D is uncertain. The CDR3 sequence is 14 residues long. Germline values: CDR1 MNHEY, CDR2 SMNVEV (reference sequence). The V and J ends lost 3 bases and 0 bases respectively, with 5 bases between them. CDR3 protein: CASSFNSNTGELFF. CDR3 bases: TGTGCCAGCAGTTTCAACTCGAACACCGGGGAGCTGTTTTTT.

In this sample, this clone turned up a few times. V gene TRBV9 combines with J gene TRBJ1-2, with D perhaps TRBD1 (6 bases). V was shortened by 3 bases and J by 4 bases, with 16 bases between the two germline ends. The germline V gene has CDR1 SGDLS and CDR2 YYNGEE. CDR3 length equals 15 residues. The CDR3 is CASSALRGGAYGYTF. The DNA for the CDR3 is TGTGCCAGCAGCGCTTTAAGGGGGGGCGCCTATGGCTACACCTTC. Filled out from reference TRBV9 and TRBJ1-2, the complete variable domain reads DSGVTQTPKHLITATGQRVTLRCSPRSGDLSVYWYQQSLDQGLQFLIQYYNGEERAKGNILERFSAQQFPDLHSELNLSSLELGDSALYFCASSALRGGAYGYTFGSGTRLTVV.

The DNA for the CDR3 is TGTGCCAGCAGCGTAGGGACTAGGAACGACGAGCAGTACTTC. Its protein is CASSVGTRNDEQYF. This chain joins TRBV9 and TRBJ2-7; 7 nucleotides line up with TRBD2. The CDR3 has 14 amino acids. Germline CDR1 reads SGDLS; CDR2 reads YYNGEE. The V gene end was trimmed by 0 bases and the J gene end by 5 bases; junction bases not matched to a gene: 5.

The V and J genes are TRBV27 and TRBJ2-1; D is perhaps TRBD2 (5 bases). V shed 8 bases and J shed 6 bases, with 20 bases lying between them. The CDR3 is 15 residues long. CDR1 is MNHEY and CDR2 is SMNVEV in the germline V gene (reference sequence). The CDR3 is CASCLSGSLSNEQFF. The CDR3 DNA sequence: TGTGCCAGCTGCCTGTCGGGGAGTCTCAGCAATGAGCAGTTCTTC.

The chain combines TRBV19 with TRBJ2-1; 12 nucleotides line up with TRBD2. The CDR3 is made up of 16 amino acids. J lost 3 bases, V lost 0 bases, and 0 bases had no gene match. Germline CDR1 reads LNHDA; CDR2 reads SQIVND (reference sequence). The DNA for the CDR3 is TGTGCCAGTAGTATAGAGACTAGCGGGAGCTACAATGAGCAGTTCTTC. Residues: CASSIETSGSYNEQFF. The entire variable domain, with the rest obtained from reference TRBV19 and TRBJ2-1, is as follows: DGGITQSPKYLFRKEGQNVTLSCEQNLNHDAMYWYRQDPGQGLRLIYYSQIVNDFQKGDIAEGYSVSREKKESFPLTVTSAQKNPTAFYLCASSIETSGSYNEQFFGPGTRLTVL.

The chain employs TRBV4-3 and TRBJ1-6; D might be TRBD1 (6 bases). The CDR3 has 16 residues. The germline V gene encodes CDR1 LGHNA and CDR2 YSLEER. Trimming took 2 bases from V and 2 from J, leaving 10 bases between them. The DNA of the CDR3 is TGCGCCAGCAGCCAACAGGGGATCCCCTATAATTCACCCCTCCACTTT. Translation: CASSQQGIPYNSPLHF.

The sample holds a few counts of this clone. The CDR3 here is CASSSRTGRSNQPQHF. The CDR3 DNA reads as TGTGCCAGCAGTTCCCGGACAGGGCGAAGCAATCAGCCCCAGCATTTT. The chain has TRBV27 and TRBJ1-5, with 8 bases that match TRBD1. The CDR3 spans 16 residues. Germline V gene lookup returns CDR1 MNHEY and CDR2 SMNVEV (reference sequence). Trimming at V came to 4 bases and at J to 1 base, leaving 6 bases not matched to a gene.

The chain joins TRBV30 to TRBJ2-3; D might be TRBD1 (5 bases). Per the germline V gene, CDR1 is GTSNPN and CDR2 is SVGIG (reference sequence). Deletions cut 3 bases from V and 6 bases from J, with 13 bases between. This CDR3 has 13 amino acids. CDR3 sequence reads: CAWSDGQGDTQYF. CDR3 in DNA: TGTGCCTGGAGCGACGGGCAGGGCGATACGCAGTATTTT. The variable domain in full, with the rest retrieved from reference TRBV30 and TRBJ2-3, is SQTIHQWPATLVQPVGSPLSLECTVEGTSNPNLYWYRQAAGRGLQLLFYSVGIGQISSEVPQNLSASRPQDRQFILSSKKLLLSDSGFYLCAWSDGQGDTQYFGPGTRLTVL.

The CDR3 sequence: CASSPRGGDSTDTQYF. CDR3 in DNA: TGTGCCAGCAGCCCCCGAGGCGGCGATAGCACAGATACGCAGTATTTT. The V gene is TRBV7-8, the J gene TRBJ2-3; no firm D call. The CDR3 consists of 16 residues. V was pared by 5 bases and J by 0 bases, with 15 bases between. Germline loops: CDR1 SGHVS, CDR2 FQNEAQ.

J is TRBJ2-7 and V is TRBV2; 9 positions match TRBD1. Germline V gene lookup returns CDR1 SNHLY and CDR2 FYNNEI. The J segment lost 5 bases and the V segment lost 3 bases, leaving 8 bases of the junction unmatched. The CDR3 spans 15 residues. CDR3 sequence reads: CASSETGTGFHEQYF. Written as DNA, the CDR3 is TGTGCCAGCAGTGAGACCGGGACAGGGTTTCACGAGCAGTACTTC.

V and J are TRBV2 and TRBJ1-3; possible D gene TRBD1, 6 bases. Germline V CDR1 and CDR2: SNHLY, FYNNEI. The CDR3 has 15 residues. Trimming shortened V by 6 bases and J by 3 bases, and 15 bases separated the two germline ends. This chain's CDR3 is CASRFDRLRGNTIYF. CDR3 sequence (DNA): TGTGCCAGCAGATTCGACAGGTTGCGTGGAAACACCATATATTTT.

The V and J genes are TRBV7-2 and TRBJ1-5; tentatively, D is TRBD1 (5 bases). Germline V lookup: CDR1 SGHTA, CDR2 FQGNSA. This CDR3 has 15 amino acids. V was pared by 1 base and J by 7 bases, with 14 bases between. CDR3 sequence reads: CASSLGSGAGQPQHF. As DNA, the CDR3 is TGTGCCAGCAGCTTAGGTTCTGGGGCAGGACAGCCCCAGCATTTT.

This chain uses TRBV25-1 with TRBJ2-3; 7 bases align to TRBD1. Trimming took 8 bases from V and 2 from J; bases not matched to a gene: 7. From germline, CDR1 is MGHDK and CDR2 SYGVNS. The CDR3 totals 14 residues. CDR3 in DNA: TGTGCCAGCGCGCAGGGGGTAGCCACAGATACGCAGTATTTT. Translating gives CASAQGVATDTQYF.

This clone has more than one count but fewer than ten. V usage is TRBV10-3 and J usage is TRBJ2-7; no reliable D call. The CDR3 extends over 14 amino acids. V was shortened by 4 bases and J by 8 bases, with 18 bases between the two germline ends. The germline V gene has CDR1 ENHRY and CDR2 SYGVKD. CDR3 DNA: TGTGCCATCAGTGGTAACAGCCCGCTAAGTAAGCAGTACTTC. Its translation: CAISGNSPLSKQYF.

A single count supports this clone. This chain links TRBV2 with TRBJ1-2; tentative D call: TRBD1 (5 bases). Trimming stripped 4 bases from V and 7 bases from J, with 22 bases between. Germline V gives CDR1 SNHLY, CDR2 FYNNEI. The CDR3 runs 16 residues. The DNA for the CDR3 is TGTGCCAGCAGTGTGGTAAGACAGATAACTTCTGGTGGCTACACCTTC. Translating gives CASSVVRQITSGGYTF.

The chain recombines TRBV28 with TRBJ2-7; a weak D match, TRBD1 (5 bases). Trimming took 3 bases from V and 5 from J, leaving 8 bases between them. CDR1 is MDHEN and CDR2 is SYDVKM in the germline V gene. The CDR3 extends over 12 amino acids. CDR3 in DNA: TGTGCCAGCAGTTTTGTCAGGGACGAGCAGTACTTC. It codes for CASSFVRDEQYF.

The V call is TRBV28, the J call TRBJ1-1; D remains ambiguous. The CDR3 loop spans 16 amino acids. Germline CDR1 is MDHEN and CDR2 is SYDVKM. V shed 3 bases and J shed 5 bases, with 19 bases lying between them. The CDR3 region is CASSFSKARLTTEAFF. DNA for the CDR3: TGTGCCAGCAGTTTTTCCAAAGCCAGGTTGACGACTGAAGCTTTCTTT.